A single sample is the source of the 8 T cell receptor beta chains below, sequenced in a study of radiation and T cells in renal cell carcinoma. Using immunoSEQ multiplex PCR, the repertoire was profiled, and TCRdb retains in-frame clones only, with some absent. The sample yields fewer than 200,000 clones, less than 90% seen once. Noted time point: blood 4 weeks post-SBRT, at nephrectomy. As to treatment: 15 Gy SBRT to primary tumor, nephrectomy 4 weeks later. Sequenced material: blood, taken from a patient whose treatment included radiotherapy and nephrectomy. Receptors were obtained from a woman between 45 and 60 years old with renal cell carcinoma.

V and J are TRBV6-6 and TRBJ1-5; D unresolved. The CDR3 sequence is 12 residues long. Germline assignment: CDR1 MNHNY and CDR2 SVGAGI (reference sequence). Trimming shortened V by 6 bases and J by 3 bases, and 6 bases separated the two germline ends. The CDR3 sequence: CASRNSNQPQHF. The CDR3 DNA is TGTGCCAGCAGGAATTCCAATCAGCCCCAGCATTTT.

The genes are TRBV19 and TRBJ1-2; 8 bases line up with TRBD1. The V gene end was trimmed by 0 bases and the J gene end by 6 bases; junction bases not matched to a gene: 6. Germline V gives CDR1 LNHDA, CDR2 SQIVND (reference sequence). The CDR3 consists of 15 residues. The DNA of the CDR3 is TGTGCCAGTAGTATAGATATCGGCAGGGGGCATGGCTACACCTTC. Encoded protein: CASSIDIGRGHGYTF.

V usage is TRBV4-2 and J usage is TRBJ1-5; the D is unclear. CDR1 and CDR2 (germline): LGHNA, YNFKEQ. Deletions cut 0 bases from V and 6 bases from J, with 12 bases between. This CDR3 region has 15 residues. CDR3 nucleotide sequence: TGTGCCAGCAGCCAAGATCCGGCTGGCGGTCAGCCCCAGCATTTT. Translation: CASSQDPAGGQPQHF.

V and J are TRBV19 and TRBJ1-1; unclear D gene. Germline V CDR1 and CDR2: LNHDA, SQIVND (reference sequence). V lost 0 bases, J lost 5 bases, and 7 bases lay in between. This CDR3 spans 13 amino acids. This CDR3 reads CASSIDRVTEAFF. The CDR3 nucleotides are TGTGCCAGTAGTATAGACCGGGTAACTGAAGCTTTCTTT. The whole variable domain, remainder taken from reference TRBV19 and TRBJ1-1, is DGGITQSPKYLFRKEGQNVTLSCEQNLNHDAMYWYRQDPGQGLRLIYYSQIVNDFQKGDIAEGYSVSREKKESFPLTVTSAQKNPTAFYLCASSIDRVTEAFFGQGTRLTVV.

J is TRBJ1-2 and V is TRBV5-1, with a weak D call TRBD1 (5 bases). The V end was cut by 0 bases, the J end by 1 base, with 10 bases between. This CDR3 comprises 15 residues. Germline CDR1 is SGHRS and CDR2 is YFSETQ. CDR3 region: CASSLAAGYNYGYTF. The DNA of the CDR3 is TGCGCCAGCAGCTTGGCGGCAGGGTATAACTATGGCTACACCTTC.

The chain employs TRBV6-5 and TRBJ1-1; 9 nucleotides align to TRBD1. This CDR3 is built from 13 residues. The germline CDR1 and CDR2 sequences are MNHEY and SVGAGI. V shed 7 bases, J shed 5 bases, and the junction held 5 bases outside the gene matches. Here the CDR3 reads CASKTGGRTEAFF. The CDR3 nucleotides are TGTGCCAGCAAAACAGGGGGCAGAACTGAAGCTTTCTTT.

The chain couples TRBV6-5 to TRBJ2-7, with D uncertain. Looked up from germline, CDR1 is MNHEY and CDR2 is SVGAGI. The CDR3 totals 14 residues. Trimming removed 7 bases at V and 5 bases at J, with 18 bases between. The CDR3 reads CASTIGPTVDEQYF. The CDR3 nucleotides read TGTGCCAGCACCATCGGACCCACGGTGGACGAGCAGTACTTC.

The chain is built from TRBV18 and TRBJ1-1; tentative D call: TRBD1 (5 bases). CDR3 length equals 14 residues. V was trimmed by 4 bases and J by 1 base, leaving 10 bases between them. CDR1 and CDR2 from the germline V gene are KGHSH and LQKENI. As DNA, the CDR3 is TGTGCCAGCTCACAAACTAGGGGGAACACTGAAGCTTTCTTT. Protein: CASSQTRGNTEAFF.